This TCR beta chain was captured in a study of blood T cell repertoires in COVID-19. Study details: The study drew acute and convalescent COVID-19 samples from the United States, Italy and Spain. Sample material is recorded as cDNA or gDNA derived from T cells, B-cell-depleted T cells, or PBMCs.

Authors' processing steps: Reference gene primer amplification in the assay estimated nucleated cell counts. The protocol was immunoSEQ multiplex PCR, while the TCRdb copy is restricted to in-frame clones and leaves out a portion. That table supplies the V and J calls and clone size; D and trimming were determined from the DNA. The sample yields approximately 210,000 clones, roughly 88% seen once. The sequencing input was peripheral blood. The receptor's source is a woman aged 40 to 49 who had recovered from COVID-19.

CDR3 coding DNA: TGTGCCAGCAGCGTAGGGTCCACGTCGGGCTCCTACGAGCAGTACTTC. Translating gives CASSVGSTSGSYEQYF. The chain couples TRBV9 to TRBJ2-7; D uncertain. In germline, CDR1 is SGDLS, CDR2 YYNGEE. This CDR3 has 16 residues. V lost 0 bases and J 0 bases, leaving 13 bases between the germline ends.